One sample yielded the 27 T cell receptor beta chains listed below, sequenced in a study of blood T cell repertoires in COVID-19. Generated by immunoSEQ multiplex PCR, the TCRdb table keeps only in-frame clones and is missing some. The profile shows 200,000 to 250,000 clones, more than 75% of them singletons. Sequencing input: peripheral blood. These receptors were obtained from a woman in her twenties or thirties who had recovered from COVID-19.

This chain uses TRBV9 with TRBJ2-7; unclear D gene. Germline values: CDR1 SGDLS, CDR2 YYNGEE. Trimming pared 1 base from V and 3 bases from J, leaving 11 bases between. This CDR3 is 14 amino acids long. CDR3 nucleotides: TGTGCCAGCAGCGTATTAGCTTCCGGCTACGAGCAGTACTTC. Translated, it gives CASSVLASGYEQYF.

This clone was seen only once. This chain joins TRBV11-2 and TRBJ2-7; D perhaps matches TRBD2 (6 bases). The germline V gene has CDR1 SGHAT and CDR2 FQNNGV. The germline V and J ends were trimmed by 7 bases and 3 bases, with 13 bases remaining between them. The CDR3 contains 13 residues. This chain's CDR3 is CASNFGGIYEQYF. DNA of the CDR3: TGTGCCAGCAACTTTGGAGGGATCTACGAGCAGTACTTC.

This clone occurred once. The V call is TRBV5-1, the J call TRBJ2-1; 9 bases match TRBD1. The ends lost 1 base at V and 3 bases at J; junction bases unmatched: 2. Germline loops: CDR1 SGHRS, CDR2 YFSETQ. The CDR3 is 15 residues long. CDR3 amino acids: CASSLRQGVYNEQFF. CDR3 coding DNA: TGCGCCAGCAGCTTGCGACAGGGGGTCTACAATGAGCAGTTCTTC.

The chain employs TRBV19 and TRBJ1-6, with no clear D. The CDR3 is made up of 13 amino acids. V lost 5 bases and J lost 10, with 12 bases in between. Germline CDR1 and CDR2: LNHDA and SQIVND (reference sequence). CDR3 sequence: CASSALLGSPLHF. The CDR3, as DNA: TGTGCCAGTAGTGCTCTTCTAGGATCACCCCTCCACTTT.

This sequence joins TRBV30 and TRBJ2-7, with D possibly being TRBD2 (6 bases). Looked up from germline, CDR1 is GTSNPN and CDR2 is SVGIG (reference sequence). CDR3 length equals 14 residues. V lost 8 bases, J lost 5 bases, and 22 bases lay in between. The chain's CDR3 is CALRGGVGRDEQYF. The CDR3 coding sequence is TGTGCCCTACGTGGAGGGGTGGGTAGAGACGAGCAGTACTTC.

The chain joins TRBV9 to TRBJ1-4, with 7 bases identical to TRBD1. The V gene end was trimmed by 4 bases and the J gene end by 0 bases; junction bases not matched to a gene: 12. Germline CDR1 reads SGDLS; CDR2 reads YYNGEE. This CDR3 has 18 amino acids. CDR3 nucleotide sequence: TGTGCCAGCAGCCCGGGACAGTTTCTTTGGGCAACTAATGAAAAACTGTTTTTT. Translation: CASSPGQFLWATNEKLFF.

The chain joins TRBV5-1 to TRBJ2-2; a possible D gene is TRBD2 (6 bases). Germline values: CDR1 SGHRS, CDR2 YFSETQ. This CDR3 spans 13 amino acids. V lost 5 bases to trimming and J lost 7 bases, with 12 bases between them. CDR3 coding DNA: TGCGCCAGCAGATGGGACTCTAACGGGGAGCTGTTTTTT. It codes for CASRWDSNGELFF.

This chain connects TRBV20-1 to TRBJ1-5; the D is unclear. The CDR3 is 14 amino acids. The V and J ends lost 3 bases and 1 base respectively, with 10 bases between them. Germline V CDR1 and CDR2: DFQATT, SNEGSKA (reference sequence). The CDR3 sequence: CSASGRESNQPQHF. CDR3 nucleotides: TGCAGTGCTAGTGGTAGGGAGAGCAATCAGCCCCAGCATTTT.

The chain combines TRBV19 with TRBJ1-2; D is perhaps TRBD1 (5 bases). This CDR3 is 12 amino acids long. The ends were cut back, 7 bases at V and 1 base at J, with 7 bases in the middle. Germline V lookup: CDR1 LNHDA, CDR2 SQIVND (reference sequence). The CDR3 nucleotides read TGTGCCAGTACGCAGGGTAACTATGGCTACACCTTC. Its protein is CASTQGNYGYTF.

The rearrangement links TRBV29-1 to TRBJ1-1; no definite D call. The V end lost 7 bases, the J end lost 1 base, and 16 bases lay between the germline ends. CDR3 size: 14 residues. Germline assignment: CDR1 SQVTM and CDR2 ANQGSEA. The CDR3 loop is CSGRGQVGNTEAFF. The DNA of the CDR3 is TGCAGCGGGCGCGGGCAGGTTGGGAACACTGAAGCTTTCTTT.

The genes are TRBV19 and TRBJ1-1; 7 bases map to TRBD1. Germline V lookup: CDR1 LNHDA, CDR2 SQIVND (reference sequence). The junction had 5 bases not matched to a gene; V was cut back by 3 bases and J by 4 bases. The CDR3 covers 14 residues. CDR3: CASSMDRWSTEAFF. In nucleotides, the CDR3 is TGTGCCAGTAGTATGGACAGGTGGAGCACTGAAGCTTTCTTT. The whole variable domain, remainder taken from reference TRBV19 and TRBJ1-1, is DGGITQSPKYLFRKEGQNVTLSCEQNLNHDAMYWYRQDPGQGLRLIYYSQIVNDFQKGDIAEGYSVSREKKESFPLTVTSAQKNPTAFYLCASSMDRWSTEAFFGQGTRLTVV.

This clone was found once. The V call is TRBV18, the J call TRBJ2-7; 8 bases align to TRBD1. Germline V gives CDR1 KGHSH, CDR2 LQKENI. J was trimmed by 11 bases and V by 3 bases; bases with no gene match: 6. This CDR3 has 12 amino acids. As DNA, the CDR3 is TGTGCCAGCTCACCCACATCGGGACAGGAGTACTTC. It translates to CASSPTSGQEYF.

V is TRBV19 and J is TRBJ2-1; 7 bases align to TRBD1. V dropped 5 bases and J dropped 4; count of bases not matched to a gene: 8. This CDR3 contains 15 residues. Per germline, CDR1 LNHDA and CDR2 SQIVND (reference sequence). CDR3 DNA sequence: TGTGCCAGTAGTTTAACGATACAGGGGTACAATGAGCAGTTCTTC. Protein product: CASSLTIQGYNEQFF.

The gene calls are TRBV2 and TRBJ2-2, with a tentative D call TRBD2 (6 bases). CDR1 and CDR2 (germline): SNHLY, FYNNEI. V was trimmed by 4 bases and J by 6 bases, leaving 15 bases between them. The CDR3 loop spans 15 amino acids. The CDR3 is CASSVRGTGSGELFF. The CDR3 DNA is TGTGCCAGCAGTGTTCGGGGGACGGGGTCCGGGGAGCTGTTTTTT.

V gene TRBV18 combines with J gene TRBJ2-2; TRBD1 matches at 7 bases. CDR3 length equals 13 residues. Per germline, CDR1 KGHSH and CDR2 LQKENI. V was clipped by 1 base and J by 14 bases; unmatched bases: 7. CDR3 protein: CASSPLTTGSLFF. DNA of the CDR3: TGTGCCAGCTCACCACTGACGACAGGGTCACTGTTTTTT. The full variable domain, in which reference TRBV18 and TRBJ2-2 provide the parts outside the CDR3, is NAGVMQNPRHLVRRRGQEARLRCSPMKGHSHVYWYRQLPEEGLKFMVYLQKENIIDESGMPKERFSAEFPKEGPSILRIQQVVRGDSAAYFCASSPLTTGSLFFGEGSRLTVL.

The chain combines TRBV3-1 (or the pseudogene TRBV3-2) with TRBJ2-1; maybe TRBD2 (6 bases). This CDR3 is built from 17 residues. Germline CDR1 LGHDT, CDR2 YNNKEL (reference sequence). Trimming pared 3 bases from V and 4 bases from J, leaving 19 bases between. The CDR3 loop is CASSHKEGLRRYNEQFF. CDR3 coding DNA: TGTGCCAGCAGCCACAAAGAAGGACTAAGAAGATACAATGAGCAGTTCTTC.

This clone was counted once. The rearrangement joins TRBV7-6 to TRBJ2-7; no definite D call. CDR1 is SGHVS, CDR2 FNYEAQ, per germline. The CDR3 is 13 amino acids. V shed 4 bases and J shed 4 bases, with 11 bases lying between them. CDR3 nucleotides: TGTGCCAGCAGCTCCACCCCTAATTACGAGCAGTACTTC. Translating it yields CASSSTPNYEQYF.

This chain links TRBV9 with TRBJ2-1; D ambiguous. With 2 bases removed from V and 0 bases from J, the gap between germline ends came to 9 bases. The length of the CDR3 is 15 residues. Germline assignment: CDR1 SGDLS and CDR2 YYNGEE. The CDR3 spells CASSVQDSSYNEQFF. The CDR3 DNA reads TGTGCCAGCAGCGTCCAGGATAGCTCCTACAATGAGCAGTTCTTC. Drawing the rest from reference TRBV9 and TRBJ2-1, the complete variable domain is DSGVTQTPKHLITATGQRVTLRCSPRSGDLSVYWYQQSLDQGLQFLIQYYNGEERAKGNILERFSAQQFPDLHSELNLSSLELGDSALYFCASSVQDSSYNEQFFGPGTRLTVL.

CDR3 residues: CASRTTGHGYTF. The CDR3 region has the DNA TGTGCCAGCAGGACTACTGGCCATGGCTACACCTTC. V and J are TRBV6-5 and TRBJ1-2; no definite D call. This CDR3 region has 12 residues. Trimming took off 6 bases at V and 6 bases at J, with 11 bases between the two ends. Germline V gene data show CDR1 as MNHEY and CDR2 as SVGAGI.

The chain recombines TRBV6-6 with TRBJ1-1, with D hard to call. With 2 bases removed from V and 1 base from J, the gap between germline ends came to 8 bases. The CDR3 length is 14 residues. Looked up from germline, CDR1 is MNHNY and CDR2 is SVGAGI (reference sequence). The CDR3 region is CASSYGQENTEAFF. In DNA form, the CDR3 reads TGTGCCAGCAGTTACGGGCAGGAGAACACTGAAGCTTTCTTT.

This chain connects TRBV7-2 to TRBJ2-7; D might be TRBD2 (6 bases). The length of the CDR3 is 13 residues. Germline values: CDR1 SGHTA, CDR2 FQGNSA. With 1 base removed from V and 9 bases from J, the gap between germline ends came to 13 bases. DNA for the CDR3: TGTGCCAGCAGCTTAGAGGAGGGTATGGGGCAGTACTTC. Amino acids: CASSLEEGMGQYF.

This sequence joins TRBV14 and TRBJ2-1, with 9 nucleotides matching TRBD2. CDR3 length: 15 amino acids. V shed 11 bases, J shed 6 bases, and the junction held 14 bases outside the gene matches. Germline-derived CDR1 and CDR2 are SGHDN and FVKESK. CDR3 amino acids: CASKWLGSGSNEQFF. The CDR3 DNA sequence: TGTGCCTCCAAATGGCTAGGTAGCGGGAGCAATGAGCAGTTCTTC.

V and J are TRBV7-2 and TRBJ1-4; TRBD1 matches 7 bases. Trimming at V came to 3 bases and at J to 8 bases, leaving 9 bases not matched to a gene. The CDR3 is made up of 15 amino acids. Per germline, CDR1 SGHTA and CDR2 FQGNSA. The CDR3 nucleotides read TGTGCCAGCAGCTTGACAGACAGGGTGGGCGAAAAACTGTTTTTT. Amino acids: CASSLTDRVGEKLFF.

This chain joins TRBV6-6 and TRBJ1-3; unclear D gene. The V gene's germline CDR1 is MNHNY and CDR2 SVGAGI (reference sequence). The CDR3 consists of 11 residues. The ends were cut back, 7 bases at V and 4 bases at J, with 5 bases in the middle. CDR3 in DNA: TGTGCCAGCACCGAGGGAAACACCATATATTTT. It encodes CASTEGNTIYF.

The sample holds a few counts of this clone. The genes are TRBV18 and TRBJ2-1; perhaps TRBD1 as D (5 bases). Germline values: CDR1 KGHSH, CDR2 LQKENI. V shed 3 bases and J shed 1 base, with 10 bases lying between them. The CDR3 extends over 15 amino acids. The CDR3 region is CASSPRDRSYNEQFF. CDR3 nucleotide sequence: TGTGCCAGCTCACCGCGCGACAGATCCTACAATGAGCAGTTCTTC.

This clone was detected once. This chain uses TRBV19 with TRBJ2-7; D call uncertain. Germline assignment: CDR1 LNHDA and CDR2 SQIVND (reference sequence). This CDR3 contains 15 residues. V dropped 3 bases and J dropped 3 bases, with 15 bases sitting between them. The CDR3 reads CASSIFPDTIYEQYF. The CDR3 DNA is TGTGCCAGTAGTATCTTCCCTGACACGATCTACGAGCAGTACTTC.

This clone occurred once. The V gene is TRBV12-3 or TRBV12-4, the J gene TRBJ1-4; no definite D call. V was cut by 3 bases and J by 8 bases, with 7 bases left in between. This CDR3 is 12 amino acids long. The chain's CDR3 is CASSFNGEKLFF. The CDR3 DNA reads TGTGCCAGCAGTTTTAACGGGGAAAAACTGTTTTTT.